This T cell receptor (beta chain) was found in a study of T cells in Graves' hyperthyroidism and ophthalmopathy. Cells are PBMCs isolated from about 10 ml of fresh blood. The CDR3 regions of TCR beta were amplified from RNA transcripts. A first-round RT-PCR of the TCR CDR3 used the HTBI primer set. From the multiplex PCR reads, TCRdb called clonotypes with MiXCR, one entry per CDR3 protein. The sample holds 640,000 or so distinct CDR3 sequences, roughly 15% seen once. Per germline, CDR1 MDHEN and CDR2 SYDVKM. The CDR3 is made up of 16 amino acids. V dropped 5 bases and J dropped 7; count of bases not matched to a gene: 10. This clonotype was recorded many times.

Material for sequencing was blood. This TCR came from a woman in her forties with Graves' ophthalmopathy. V usage is TRBV28 and J usage is TRBJ1-5; TRBD1 agrees at 11 bases. CDR3 region: CASSRWGTGGGQPQHF. In nucleotides, the CDR3 is TGTGCCAGCAGTCGGTGGGGGACAGGGGGAGGACAGCCCCAGCATTTT.